This T cell receptor (beta chain) was recorded in a study of OX40 agonist ivuxolimab in advanced cancers. CDR1 is MNHNS, CDR2 SASEGT, per germline. The CDR3 sequence is 13 residues long. V shed 6 bases and J shed 0 bases, with 8 bases lying between them. The assay was immunoSEQ multiplex PCR, and TCRdb's table has in-frame clones only and misses some. The sample comprises around 68,000 clones, roughly 87% of which are singletons, and roughly 2.7% rests with the top ten. Study results and caveats: Clonal expansion from baseline to week 6 occurred in both CD4+ and CD8+ T cells. Fewer expanded clones were found on average in CD4+ than in CD8+ T cells.

As concerns this clone: Its antigen is currently unknown.

This chain uses TRBV6-1 with TRBJ1-2; D unresolved. This specimen consisted of CD4+ or CD8+ T cells sorted from blood, obtained in a trial of the OX40 agonist ivuxolimab. The receptor's source is an adult with an advanced solid tumor such as melanoma, head and neck, liver or kidney cancer. The CDR3 reads CASSDPPNYGYTF. In DNA form, the CDR3 reads TGTGCCAGCAGCGACCCCCCTAACTATGGCTACACCTTC.